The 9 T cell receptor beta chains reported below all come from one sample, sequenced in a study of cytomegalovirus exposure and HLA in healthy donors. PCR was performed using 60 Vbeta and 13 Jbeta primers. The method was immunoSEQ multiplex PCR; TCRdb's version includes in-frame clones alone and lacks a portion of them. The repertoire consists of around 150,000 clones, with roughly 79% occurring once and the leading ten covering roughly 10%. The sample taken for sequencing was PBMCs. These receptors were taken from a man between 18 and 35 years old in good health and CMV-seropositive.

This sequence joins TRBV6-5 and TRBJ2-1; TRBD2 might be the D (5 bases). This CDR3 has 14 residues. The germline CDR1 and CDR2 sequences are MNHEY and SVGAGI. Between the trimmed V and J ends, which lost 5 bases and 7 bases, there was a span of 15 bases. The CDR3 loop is CASSTSRGVNEQFF. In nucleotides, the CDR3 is TGTGCCAGCAGTACTAGTCGAGGCGTGAATGAGCAGTTCTTC.

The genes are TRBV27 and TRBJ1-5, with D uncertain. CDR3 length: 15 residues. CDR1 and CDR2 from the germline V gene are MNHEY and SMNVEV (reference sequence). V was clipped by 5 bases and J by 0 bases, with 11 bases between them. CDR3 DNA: TGTGCCAGCAGTCCCGACACTTATAGCAATCAGCCCCAGCATTTT. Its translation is CASSPDTYSNQPQHF.

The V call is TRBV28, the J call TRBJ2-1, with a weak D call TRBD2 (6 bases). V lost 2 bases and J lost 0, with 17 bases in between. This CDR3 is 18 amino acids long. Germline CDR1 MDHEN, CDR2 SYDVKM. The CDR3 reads CASSLRGGRGDSYNEQFF. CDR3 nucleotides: TGTGCCAGCAGTTTACGCGGTGGGCGCGGGGACTCCTACAATGAGCAGTTCTTC.

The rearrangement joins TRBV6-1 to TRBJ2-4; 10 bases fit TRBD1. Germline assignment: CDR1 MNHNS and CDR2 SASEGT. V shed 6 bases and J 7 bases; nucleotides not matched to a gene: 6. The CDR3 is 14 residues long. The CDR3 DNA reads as TGTGCCAGCAGCGTACCGGGACAGGGGAACATTCAGTACTTC. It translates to CASSVPGQGNIQYF.

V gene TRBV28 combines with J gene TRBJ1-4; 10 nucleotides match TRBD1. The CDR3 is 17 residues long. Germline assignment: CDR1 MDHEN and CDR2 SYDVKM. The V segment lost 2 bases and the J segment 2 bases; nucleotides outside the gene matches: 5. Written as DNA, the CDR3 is TGTGCCAGCAGTTTAAGGACAGGGGGGTTGACTAATGAAAAACTGTTTTTT. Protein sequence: CASSLRTGGLTNEKLFF.

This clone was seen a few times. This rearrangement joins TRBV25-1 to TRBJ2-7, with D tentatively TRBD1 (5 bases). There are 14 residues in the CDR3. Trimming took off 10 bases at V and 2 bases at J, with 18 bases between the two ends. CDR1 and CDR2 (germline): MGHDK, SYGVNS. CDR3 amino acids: CAIIGAAPTYEQYF. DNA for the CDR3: TGTGCCATTATTGGGGCCGCGCCGACCTACGAGCAGTACTTC.

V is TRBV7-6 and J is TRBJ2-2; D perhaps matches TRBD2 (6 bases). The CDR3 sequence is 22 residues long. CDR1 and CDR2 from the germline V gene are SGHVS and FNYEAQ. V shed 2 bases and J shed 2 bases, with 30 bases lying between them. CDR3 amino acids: CASSLFGSSEQYSTFNTGELFF. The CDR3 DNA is TGTGCCAGCAGCTTATTTGGGTCTAGCGAACAATACTCAACCTTTAACACCGGGGAGCTGTTTTTT.

CDR3 in amino acids: CASSPLLLASGEQYF. For the CDR3, the DNA is TGTGCCAGCAGCCCCCTGCTGCTAGCTTCGGGTGAGCAGTACTTC. The chain carries TRBV27 and TRBJ2-7, with a weak D call TRBD2 (5 bases). Germline CDR1 and CDR2: MNHEY and SMNVEV (reference sequence). V was cut by 6 bases and J by 7 bases, with 22 bases left in between. The CDR3 runs 15 residues.

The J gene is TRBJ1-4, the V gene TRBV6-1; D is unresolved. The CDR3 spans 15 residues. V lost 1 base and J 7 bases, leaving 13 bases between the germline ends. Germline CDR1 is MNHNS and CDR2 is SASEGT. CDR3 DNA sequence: TGTGCCAGCAGTGAAGTCCCCGCGGCTCCTGAAAAACTGTTTTTT. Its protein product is CASSEVPAAPEKLFF.